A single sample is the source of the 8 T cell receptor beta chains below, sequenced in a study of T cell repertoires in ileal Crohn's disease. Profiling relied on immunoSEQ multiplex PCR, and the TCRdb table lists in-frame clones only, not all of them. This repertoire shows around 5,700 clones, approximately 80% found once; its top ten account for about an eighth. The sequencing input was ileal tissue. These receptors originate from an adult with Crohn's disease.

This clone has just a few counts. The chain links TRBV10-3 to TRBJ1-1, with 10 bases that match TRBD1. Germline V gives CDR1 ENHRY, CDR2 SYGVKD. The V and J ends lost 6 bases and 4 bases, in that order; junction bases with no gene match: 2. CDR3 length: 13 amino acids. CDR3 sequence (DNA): TGTGCCATCAGGACAGGGGGCGTCACTGAAGCTTTCTTT. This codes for CAIRTGGVTEAFF.

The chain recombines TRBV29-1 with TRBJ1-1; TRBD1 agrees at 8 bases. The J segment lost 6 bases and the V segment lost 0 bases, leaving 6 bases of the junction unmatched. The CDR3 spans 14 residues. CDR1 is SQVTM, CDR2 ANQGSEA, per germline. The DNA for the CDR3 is TGCAGCGTTGAAGATACAGGGGGTTCCGCTGAAGCTTTCTTT. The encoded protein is CSVEDTGGSAEAFF.

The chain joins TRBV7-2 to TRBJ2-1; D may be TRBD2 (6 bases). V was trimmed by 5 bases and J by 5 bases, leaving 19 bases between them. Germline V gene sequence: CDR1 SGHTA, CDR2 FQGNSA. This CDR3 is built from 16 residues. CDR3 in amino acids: CASSPWAASADNEQFF. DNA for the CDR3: TGTGCCAGCAGCCCATGGGCGGCTAGCGCTGACAATGAGCAGTTCTTC.

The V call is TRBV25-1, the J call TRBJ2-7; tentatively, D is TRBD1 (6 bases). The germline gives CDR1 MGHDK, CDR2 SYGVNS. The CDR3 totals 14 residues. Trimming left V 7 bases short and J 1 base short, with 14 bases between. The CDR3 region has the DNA TGTGCCAGCATAAAACAGGGCCCATCCTACGAGCAGTACTTC. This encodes CASIKQGPSYEQYF.

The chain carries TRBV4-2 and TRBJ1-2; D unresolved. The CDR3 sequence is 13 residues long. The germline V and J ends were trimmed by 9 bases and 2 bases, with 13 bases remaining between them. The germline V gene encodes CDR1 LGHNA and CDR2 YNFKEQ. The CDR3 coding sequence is TGTGCCAGTGCTTCCGGTTCCAACTATGGCTACACCTTC. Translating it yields CASASGSNYGYTF.

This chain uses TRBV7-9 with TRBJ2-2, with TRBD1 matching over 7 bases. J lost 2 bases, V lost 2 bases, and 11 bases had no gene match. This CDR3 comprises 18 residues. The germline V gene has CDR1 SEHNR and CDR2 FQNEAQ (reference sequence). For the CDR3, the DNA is TGTGCCAGCAGCTTATACGCCGGGGACAGCTTAAACACCGGGGAGCTGTTTTTT. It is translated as CASSLYAGDSLNTGELFF.

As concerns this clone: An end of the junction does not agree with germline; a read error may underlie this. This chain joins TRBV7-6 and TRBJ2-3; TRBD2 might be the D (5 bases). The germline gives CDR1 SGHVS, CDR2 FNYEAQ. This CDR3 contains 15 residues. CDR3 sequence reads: CASSYSHSGSPTRDF. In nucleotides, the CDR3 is TGTGCCAGCAGCTACTCTCATTCCGGGTCCCCAACGAGGGATTTT.

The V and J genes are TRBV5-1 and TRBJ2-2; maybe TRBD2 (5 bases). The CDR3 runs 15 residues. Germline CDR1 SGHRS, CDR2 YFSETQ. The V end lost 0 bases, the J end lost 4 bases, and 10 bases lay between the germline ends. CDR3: CASSLVIASTGELFF. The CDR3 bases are TGCGCCAGCAGCTTGGTGATAGCGAGCACCGGGGAGCTGTTTTTT.